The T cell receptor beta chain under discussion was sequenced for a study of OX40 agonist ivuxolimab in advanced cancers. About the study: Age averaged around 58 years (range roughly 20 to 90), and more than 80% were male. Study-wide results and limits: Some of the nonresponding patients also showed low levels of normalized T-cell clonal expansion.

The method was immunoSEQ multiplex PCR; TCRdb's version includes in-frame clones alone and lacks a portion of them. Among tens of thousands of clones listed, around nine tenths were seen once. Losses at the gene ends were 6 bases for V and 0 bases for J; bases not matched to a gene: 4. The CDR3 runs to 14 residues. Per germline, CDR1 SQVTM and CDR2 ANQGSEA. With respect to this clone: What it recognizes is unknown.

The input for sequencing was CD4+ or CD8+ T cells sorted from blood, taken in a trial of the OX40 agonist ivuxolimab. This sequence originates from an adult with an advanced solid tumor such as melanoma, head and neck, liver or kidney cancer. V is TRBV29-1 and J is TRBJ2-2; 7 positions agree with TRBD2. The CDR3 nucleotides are TGCAGCGTGGCCCGGGGGGCGAACACCGGGGAGCTGTTTTTT. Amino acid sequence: CSVARGANTGELFF.